This T cell receptor beta chain emerged from a study of T cell changes during pregnancy in multiple sclerosis. Clones were sequenced by immunoSEQ multiplex PCR, and TCRdb holds only the in-frame ones, with some missing. The top ten hold 2% to 2.5% of the sample, which has some 77,000 clones, around 90% seen once. Germline V gene lookup returns CDR1 ENHRY and CDR2 SYGVKD. This CDR3 is 15 amino acids long. Unmatched junction bases numbered 5, after V lost 4 bases and J lost 4 bases. This sequence joins TRBV10-3 and TRBJ1-2, with 11 nucleotides matching TRBD1. The specimen comprised peripheral blood, sampled in the second trimester of pregnancy. The sequence was obtained from a female donor in good health, enrolled as a control in a pregnancy study. CDR3: CAISAPGQGVYGYTF. The CDR3 DNA is TGTGCCATCAGTGCTCCGGGACAGGGGGTCTATGGCTACACCTTC.